This T cell receptor beta chain is drawn from a study of shared clonotypes between healthy human individuals. Study-level results: Estimated richness was generally greater in naive than memory subsets.

An even split of each subset's genomic DNA across several immunoSEQ plates was performed. Repertoires were generated with immunoSEQ multiplex PCR, while TCRdb's copy carries only in-frame clones and drops some. The sample shows about 2.3 million clones, approximately 93% of them seen only once. This clone was observed once. Its antigen is as yet unknown. Germline assignment: CDR1 LGHNA and CDR2 YSLEER. The CDR3 extends over 16 amino acids. The germline V and J ends were trimmed by 4 bases and 7 bases, with 23 bases remaining between them. This clonotype was obtained from a man between 18 and 35 years old in good health. Some clones in this sample may be carry-over from other donors' samples. The J gene is TRBJ2-7, the V gene TRBV4-3; D possibly uses TRBD1 or TRBD2 (5 bases each). Input material: naive CD4+ T cells from PBMCs. As to subset: CD45RA+ positively selected. CDR3 in amino acids: CASSRNPSRGLSEQYF. Here the CDR3 DNA reads TGCGCCAGCAGCCGTAATCCCTCACGGGGCCTCAGTGAGCAGTACTTC.